This entry concerns a single T cell receptor (beta chain). Its target is not known. The sample comes from a study of T cell responses to AZD1222 COVID-19 vaccine. General study points: In a largely white British group with more females than males, clonal diversity was possibly underestimated.

This CDR3 contains 14 residues. Looked up from germline, CDR1 is LNHNV and CDR2 is YYDKDF (reference sequence). V lost 6 bases, J lost 4 bases, and 15 bases lay in between. The table came from immunoSEQ multiplex PCR; TCRdb's copy has only in-frame clones and leaves some out. The profile shows about 110,000 clones, around 90% of them singletons. The chain has TRBV15 and TRBJ1-2; possible D gene TRBD1, 5 bases. The sequenced sample was peripheral blood, obtained on day 0 of AZD1222 vaccination. This receptor was taken from an adult in good health. CDR3 in DNA: TGTGCCACCAGGACCGAGGGGCGAGGCTATGGCTACACCTTC. Its translation is CATRTEGRGYGYTF. Drawing the rest from reference TRBV15 and TRBJ1-2, the complete variable domain is DAMVIQNPRYQVTQFGKPVTLSCSQTLNHNVMYWYQQKSSQAPKLLFHYYDKDFNNEADTPDNFQSRRPNTSFCFLDIRSPGLGDTAMYLCATRTEGRGYGYTFGSGTRLTVV.